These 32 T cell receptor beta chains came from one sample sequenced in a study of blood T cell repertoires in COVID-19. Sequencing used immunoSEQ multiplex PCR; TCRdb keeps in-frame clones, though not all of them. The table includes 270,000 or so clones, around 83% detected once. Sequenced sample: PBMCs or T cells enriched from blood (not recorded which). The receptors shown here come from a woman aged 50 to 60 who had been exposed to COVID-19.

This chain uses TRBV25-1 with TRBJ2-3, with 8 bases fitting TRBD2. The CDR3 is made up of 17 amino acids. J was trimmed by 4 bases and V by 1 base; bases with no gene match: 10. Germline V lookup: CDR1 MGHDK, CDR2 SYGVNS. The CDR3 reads CASSESRGGSLPDTQYF. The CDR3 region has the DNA TGTGCCAGCAGTGAATCCCGCGGGGGGTCCCTCCCAGATACGCAGTATTTT. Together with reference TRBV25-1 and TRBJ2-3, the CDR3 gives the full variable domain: EADIYQTPRYLVIGTGKKITLECSQTMGHDKMYWYQQDPGMELHLIHYSYGVNSTEKGDLSSESTVSRIRTEHFPLTLESARPSHTSQYLCASSESRGGSLPDTQYFGPGTRLTVL.

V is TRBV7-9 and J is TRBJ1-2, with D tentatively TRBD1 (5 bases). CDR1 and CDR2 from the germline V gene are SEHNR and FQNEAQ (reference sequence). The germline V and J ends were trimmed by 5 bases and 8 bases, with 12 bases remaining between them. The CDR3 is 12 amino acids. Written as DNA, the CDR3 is TGTGCCAGCAGCCGGAGGGGTTCAGGCTACACCTTC. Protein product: CASSRRGSGYTF.

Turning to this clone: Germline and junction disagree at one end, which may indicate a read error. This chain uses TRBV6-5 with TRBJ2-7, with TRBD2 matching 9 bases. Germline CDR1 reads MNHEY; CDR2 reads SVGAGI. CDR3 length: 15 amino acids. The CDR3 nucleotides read TGTGCCAGCAGCTACTTATTAGCGGGGGAATCCGAGCAGTACTTC. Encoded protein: CASSYLLAGESEQYF.

The CDR3 DNA reads TGTGCCACCAGTGATGGAGGGGTCGGGGAGCTGTTTTTT. Its translation: CATSDGGVGELFF. The chain employs TRBV24-1 and TRBJ2-2, with D tentatively TRBD2 (6 bases). The germline CDR1 and CDR2 sequences are KGHDR and SFDVKD. Trimming removed 3 bases from V and 7 bases from J, with 8 bases in between. This CDR3 region has 13 residues.

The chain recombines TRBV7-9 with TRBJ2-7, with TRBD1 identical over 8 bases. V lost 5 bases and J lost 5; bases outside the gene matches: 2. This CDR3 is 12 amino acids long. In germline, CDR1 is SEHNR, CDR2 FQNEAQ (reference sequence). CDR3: CASSPTGDEQYF. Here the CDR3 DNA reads TGTGCCAGCAGCCCGACAGGGGACGAGCAGTACTTC.

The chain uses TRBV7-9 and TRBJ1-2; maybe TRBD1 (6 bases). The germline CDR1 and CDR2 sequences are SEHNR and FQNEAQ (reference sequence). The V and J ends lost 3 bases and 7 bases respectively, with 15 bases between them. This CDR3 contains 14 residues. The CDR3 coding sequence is TGTGCCAGCAGCTTTGGTCTCAGGGGTGGTGGCTACACCTTC. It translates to CASSFGLRGGGYTF.

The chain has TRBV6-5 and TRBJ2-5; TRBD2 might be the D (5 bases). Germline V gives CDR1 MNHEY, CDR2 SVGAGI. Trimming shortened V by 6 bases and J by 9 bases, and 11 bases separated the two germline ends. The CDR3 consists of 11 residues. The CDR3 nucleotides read TGTGCCAGCAGCCGGGGTCAGCCCCAGTACTTC. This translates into CASSRGQPQYF.

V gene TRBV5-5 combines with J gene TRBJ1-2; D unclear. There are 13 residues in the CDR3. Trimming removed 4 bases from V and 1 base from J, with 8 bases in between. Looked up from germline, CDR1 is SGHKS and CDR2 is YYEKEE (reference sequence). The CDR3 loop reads CASSSRLNYGYTF. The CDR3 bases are TGTGCCAGCAGCAGCAGGCTTAACTATGGCTACACCTTC.

The CDR3 protein is CASSVREGRGLDEQYF. The CDR3 DNA follows: TGTGCCAGCAGCGTTAGGGAAGGCAGGGGGTTGGACGAGCAGTACTTC. The chain is built from TRBV9 and TRBJ2-7, with TRBD1 identical over 7 bases. Germline lookup yields CDR1 SGDLS and CDR2 YYNGEE. The CDR3 has 16 residues. J lost 5 bases, V lost 2 bases, and 13 bases had no gene match.

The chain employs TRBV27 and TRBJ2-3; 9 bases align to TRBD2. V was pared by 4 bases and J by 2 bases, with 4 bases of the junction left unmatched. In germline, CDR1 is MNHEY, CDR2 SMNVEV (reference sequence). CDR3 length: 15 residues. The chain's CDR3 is CASSYGTSYTDTQYF. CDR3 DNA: TGTGCCAGCAGTTACGGGACTAGCTACACAGATACGCAGTATTTT.

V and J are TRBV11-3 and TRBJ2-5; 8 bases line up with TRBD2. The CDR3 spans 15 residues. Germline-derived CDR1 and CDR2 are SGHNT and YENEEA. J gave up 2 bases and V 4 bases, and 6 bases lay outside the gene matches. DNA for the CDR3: TGTGCCAGCAGCTCGAATCCGGGGGGGCAAGAGACCCAGTACTTC. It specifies CASSSNPGGQETQYF.

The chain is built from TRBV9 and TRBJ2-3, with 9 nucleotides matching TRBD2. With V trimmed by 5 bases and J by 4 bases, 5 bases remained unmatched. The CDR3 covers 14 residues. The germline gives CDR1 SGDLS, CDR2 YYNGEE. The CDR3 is CASSGGGAADTQYF. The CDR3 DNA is TGTGCCAGCAGTGGCGGGGGGGCAGCAGATACGCAGTATTTT.

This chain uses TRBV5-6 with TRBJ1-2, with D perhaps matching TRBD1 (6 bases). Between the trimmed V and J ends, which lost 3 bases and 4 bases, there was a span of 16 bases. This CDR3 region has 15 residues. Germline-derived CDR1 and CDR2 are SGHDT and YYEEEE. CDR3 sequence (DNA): TGTGCCAGCAGCTGGCAAACAGGGAGTTTCTATGGCTACACCTTC. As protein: CASSWQTGSFYGYTF.

CDR3 DNA sequence: TGCGCCAGCAGCTTGGATAGCAGGGGGGTTTATGGCTACACCTTC. Translated, it gives CASSLDSRGVYGYTF. The chain has TRBV5-1 and TRBJ1-2, with TRBD1 identical over 7 bases. The CDR3 is made up of 15 amino acids. Germline V CDR1 and CDR2: SGHRS, YFSETQ. Trimming removed 0 bases from V and 5 bases from J; junction bases left unmatched: 7.

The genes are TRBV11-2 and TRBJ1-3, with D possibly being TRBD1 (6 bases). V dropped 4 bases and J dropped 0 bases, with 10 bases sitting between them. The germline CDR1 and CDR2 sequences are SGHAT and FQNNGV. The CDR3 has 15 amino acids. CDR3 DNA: TGTGCCAGCAGCTGGGACACGAGCTCTGGAAACACCATATATTTT. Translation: CASSWDTSSGNTIYF.

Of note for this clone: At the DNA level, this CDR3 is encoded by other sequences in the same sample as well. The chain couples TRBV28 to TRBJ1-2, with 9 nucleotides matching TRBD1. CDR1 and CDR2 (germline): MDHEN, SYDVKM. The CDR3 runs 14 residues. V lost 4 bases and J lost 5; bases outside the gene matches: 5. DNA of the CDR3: TGTGCCAGCAGTTCACAGGGGGCAGGTTATGGCTACACCTTC. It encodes CASSSQGAGYGYTF.

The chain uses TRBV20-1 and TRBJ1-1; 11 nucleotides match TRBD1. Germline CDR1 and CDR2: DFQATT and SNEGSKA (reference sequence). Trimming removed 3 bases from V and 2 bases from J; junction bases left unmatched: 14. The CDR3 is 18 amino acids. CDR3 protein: CSASGKDRGRSVNTEAFF. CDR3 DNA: TGCAGTGCTAGTGGTAAGGACAGGGGGCGAAGCGTAAACACTGAAGCTTTCTTT.

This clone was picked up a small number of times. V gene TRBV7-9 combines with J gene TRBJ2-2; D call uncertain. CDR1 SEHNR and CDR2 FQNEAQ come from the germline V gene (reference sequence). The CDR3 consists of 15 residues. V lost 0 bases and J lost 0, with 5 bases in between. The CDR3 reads CASSLAGTNTGELFF. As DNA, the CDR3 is TGTGCCAGCAGCTTAGCGGGCACGAACACCGGGGAGCTGTTTTTT.

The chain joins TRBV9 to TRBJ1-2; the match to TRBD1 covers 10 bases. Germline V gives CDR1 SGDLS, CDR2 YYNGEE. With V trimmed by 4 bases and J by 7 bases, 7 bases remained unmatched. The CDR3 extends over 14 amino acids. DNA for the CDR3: TGTGCCAGCAGCCCCAGACAGGGGGCGGTTGGCTACACCTTC. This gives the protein CASSPRQGAVGYTF.

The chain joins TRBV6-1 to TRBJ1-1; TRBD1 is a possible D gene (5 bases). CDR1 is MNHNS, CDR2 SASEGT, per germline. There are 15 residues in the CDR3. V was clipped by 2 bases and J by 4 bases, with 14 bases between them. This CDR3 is CASSEFSRGGTEAFF. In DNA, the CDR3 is TGTGCCAGCAGTGAATTTTCCCGGGGGGGCACTGAAGCTTTCTTT.

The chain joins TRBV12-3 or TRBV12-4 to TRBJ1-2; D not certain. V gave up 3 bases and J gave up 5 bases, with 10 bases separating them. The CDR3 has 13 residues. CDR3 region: CASSFSQRYGYTF. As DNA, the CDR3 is TGTGCCAGCAGTTTTAGTCAGCGTTATGGCTACACCTTC.

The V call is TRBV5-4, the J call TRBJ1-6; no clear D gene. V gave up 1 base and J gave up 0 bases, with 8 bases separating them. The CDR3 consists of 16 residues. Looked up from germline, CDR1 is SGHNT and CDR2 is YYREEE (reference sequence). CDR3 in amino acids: CASSLSGNSYNSPLHF. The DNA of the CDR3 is TGTGCCAGCAGCTTGTCAGGAAACTCCTATAATTCACCCCTCCACTTT.

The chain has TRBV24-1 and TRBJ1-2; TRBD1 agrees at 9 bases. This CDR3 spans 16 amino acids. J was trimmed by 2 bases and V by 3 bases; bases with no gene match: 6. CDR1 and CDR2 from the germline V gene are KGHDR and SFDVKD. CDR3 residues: CATSDAGTGMNYGYTF. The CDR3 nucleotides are TGTGCCACCAGTGATGCCGGGACAGGGATGAACTATGGCTACACCTTC.

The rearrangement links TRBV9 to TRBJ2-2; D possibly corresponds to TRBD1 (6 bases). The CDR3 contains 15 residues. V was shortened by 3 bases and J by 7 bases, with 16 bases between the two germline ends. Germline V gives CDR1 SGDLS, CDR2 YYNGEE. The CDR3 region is CASSGRDIPGGELFF. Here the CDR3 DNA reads TGTGCCAGCAGCGGCCGGGACATTCCTGGCGGGGAGCTGTTTTTT.

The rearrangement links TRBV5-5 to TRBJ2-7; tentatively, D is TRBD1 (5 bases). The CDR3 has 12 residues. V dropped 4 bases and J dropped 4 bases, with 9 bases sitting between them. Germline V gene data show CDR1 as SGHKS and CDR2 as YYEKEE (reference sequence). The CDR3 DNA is TGTGCCAGCAGCATAGGGGCATACGAGCAGTACTTC. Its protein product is CASSIGAYEQYF.

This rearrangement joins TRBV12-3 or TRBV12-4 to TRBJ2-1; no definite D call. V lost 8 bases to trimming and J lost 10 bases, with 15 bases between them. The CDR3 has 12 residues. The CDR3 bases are TGTGCCAGCGGCCCCCAGAGGCGAGAGCAGTTCTTC. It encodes CASGPQRREQFF.

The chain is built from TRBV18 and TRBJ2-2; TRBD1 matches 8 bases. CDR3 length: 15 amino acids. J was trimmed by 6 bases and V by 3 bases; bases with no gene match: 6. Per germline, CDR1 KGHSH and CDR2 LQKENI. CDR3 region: CASSPGQASPGELFF. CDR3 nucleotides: TGTGCCAGCTCACCGGGACAGGCTTCCCCCGGGGAGCTGTTTTTT.

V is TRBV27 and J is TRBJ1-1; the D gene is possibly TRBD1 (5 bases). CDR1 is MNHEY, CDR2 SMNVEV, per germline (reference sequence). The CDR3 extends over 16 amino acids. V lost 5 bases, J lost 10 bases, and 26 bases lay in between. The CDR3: CASSPTYPGGRGIAFF. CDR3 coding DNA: TGTGCCAGCAGTCCCACCTACCCCGGGGGGAGGGGTATAGCTTTCTTT.

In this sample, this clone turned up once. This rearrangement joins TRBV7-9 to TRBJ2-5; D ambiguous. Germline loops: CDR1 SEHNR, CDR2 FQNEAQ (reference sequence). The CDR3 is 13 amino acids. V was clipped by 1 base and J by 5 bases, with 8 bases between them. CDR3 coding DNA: TGTGCCAGCAGCTTAGGGGCCAGGGAGACCCAGTACTTC. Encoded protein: CASSLGARETQYF.

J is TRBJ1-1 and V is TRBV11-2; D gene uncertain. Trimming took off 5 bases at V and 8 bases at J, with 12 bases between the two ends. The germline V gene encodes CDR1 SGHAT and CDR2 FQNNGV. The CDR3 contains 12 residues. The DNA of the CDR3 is TGTGCCAGCAGCGCCTCGTTTCGGGAAGCTTTCTTT. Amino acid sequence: CASSASFREAFF.

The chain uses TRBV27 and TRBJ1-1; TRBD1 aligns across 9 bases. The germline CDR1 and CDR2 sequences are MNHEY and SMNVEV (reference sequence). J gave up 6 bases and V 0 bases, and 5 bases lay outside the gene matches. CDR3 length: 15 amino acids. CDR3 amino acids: CASSLSPTGGPEAFF. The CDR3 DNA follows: TGTGCCAGCAGTTTATCTCCTACAGGGGGCCCTGAAGCTTTCTTT.

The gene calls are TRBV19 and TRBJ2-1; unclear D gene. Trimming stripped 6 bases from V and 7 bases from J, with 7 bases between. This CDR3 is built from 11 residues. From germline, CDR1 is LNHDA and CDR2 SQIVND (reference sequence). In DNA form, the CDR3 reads TGTGCCAGTAGCGCGGATAATGAGCAGTTCTTC. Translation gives CASSADNEQFF. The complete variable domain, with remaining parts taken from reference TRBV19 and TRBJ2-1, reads DGGITQSPKYLFRKEGQNVTLSCEQNLNHDAMYWYRQDPGQGLRLIYYSQIVNDFQKGDIAEGYSVSREKKESFPLTVTSAQKNPTAFYLCASSADNEQFFGPGTRLTVL.